These 25 T cell receptor beta chains originate from one sample sequenced in a study of CXCR3-negative and CXCR3-positive naive CD8 T cells. Antigens of these TCRs are unknown. TRB cDNA was prepared as libraries by UMI-labeled 5' RACE. TCRdb re-called the 5' RACE reads and shows each CDR3 protein once, DNA omitted. The sample has over 95,000 distinct CDR3 sequences. General observations from the study: CXCR3-positive naive cells carried more hydrophobic TRB CDR3s than CXCR3-negative ones.

Sequences were obtained from naive CXCR3+ CD8+ T cells from blood. Subset specified: CD45RO-CCR7+CD27+CD95- naive CD8+ T cells expressing CXCR3 (TNR3+). The origin of the receptors is a human donor in good health. Some clones in this sample may be carry-over from other donors' samples.

This rearrangement joins TRBV7-2 to TRBJ1-2. CDR3 size: 20 residues. The germline V gene encodes CDR1 SGHTA and CDR2 FQGNSA. CDR3 in amino acids: CASSLAEELGQGSESYGYTF.

This rearrangement joins TRBV5-4 to TRBJ2-7; TCRdb calls TRBD1, which cannot be checked without DNA. The CDR3 runs 14 residues. The germline V gene encodes CDR1 SGHNT and CDR2 YYREEE (reference sequence). The CDR3 loop reads CASSPNRGGYEQYF.

This rearrangement joins TRBV29-1 to TRBJ2-3. This CDR3 spans 14 amino acids. Germline loops: CDR1 SQVTM, CDR2 ANQGSEA. The CDR3 protein is CSVEASTGTDTQYF.

The rearrangement links TRBV10-3 to TRBJ2-2; as DNA is missing, the TRBD1 call by TCRdb cannot be tested. The CDR3 extends over 15 amino acids. The germline V gene has CDR1 ENHRY and CDR2 SYGVKD. The CDR3: CAIPGGTPGTGELFF.

The chain has TRBV15 and TRBJ2-2. Germline V lookup: CDR1 LNHNV, CDR2 YYDKDF (reference sequence). The CDR3 is made up of 13 amino acids. CDR3 sequence: CATSSGVAGELFF.

The rearrangement uses TRBV3-1 and TRBJ2-1; TCRdb calls TRBD1, which cannot be checked without DNA. The CDR3 is made up of 13 amino acids. CDR1 is LGHDT and CDR2 is YNNKEL in the germline V gene (reference sequence). The CDR3: CASEGEFYNEQFF.

V gene TRBV20-1 combines with J gene TRBJ1-4; TCRdb designates TRBD1, a call that cannot be tested without DNA. The germline gives CDR1 DFQATT, CDR2 SNEGSKA (reference sequence). CDR3 length: 14 residues. CDR3 sequence: CSAKTGGDGEKLFF.

This chain joins TRBV5-5 and TRBJ2-4; the D call from TCRdb, TRBD1, cannot be confirmed without DNA. The CDR3 totals 13 residues. Per the germline V gene, CDR1 is SGHKS and CDR2 is YYEKEE (reference sequence). CDR3: CASRMGLGDIQYF.

V and J are TRBV29-1 and TRBJ2-1; TCRdb lists TRBD2, though no DNA is available to test this call. Germline-derived CDR1 and CDR2 are SQVTM and ANQGSEA. The CDR3 spans 14 residues. The CDR3 here is CSGFGTSGSDEQFF.

The V and J genes are TRBV6-5 and TRBJ1-1; TCRdb outputs TRBD1, but without DNA this stays unchecked. The CDR3 loop spans 15 amino acids. Per germline, CDR1 MNHEY and CDR2 SVGAGI. The CDR3 reads CASSYLGGVNTEAFF.

The rearrangement joins TRBV28 to TRBJ1-3; TCRdb's D gene call, TRBD1, goes unchecked for lack of DNA. This CDR3 comprises 14 residues. Looked up from germline, CDR1 is MDHEN and CDR2 is SYDVKM. The CDR3 sequence is CASSGRTGGNTIYF. Full variable domain (missing parts from reference TRBV28 and TRBJ1-3): DVKVTQSSRYLVKRTGEKVFLECVQDMDHENMFWYRQDPGLGLRLIYFSYDVKMKEKGDIPEGYSVSREKKERFSLILESASTNQTSMYLCASSGRTGGNTIYFGEGSWLTVV.

The chain recombines TRBV28 with TRBJ2-3; the D gene TCRdb calls, TRBD2, cannot be checked with no DNA. The CDR3 is 20 residues long. CDR1 MDHEN and CDR2 SYDVKM come from the germline V gene. The CDR3: CASSFPTTLAGGPRTDTQYF.

The rearrangement uses TRBV4-1 and TRBJ2-1; with no DNA, the TCRdb D assignment of TRBD2 cannot be verified. The CDR3 has 16 residues. Germline assignment: CDR1 MGHRA and CDR2 YSYEKL. CDR3 protein: CASSPPGLAEFNEQFF.

The chain joins TRBV5-6 to TRBJ2-7; TCRdb calls TRBD1, which cannot be checked without DNA. The CDR3 consists of 12 residues. The germline V gene has CDR1 SGHDT and CDR2 YYEEEE. CDR3 region: CASSDGTGEQYF.

The chain carries TRBV12-3 or TRBV12-4 and TRBJ2-5; the D call from TCRdb, TRBD1, cannot be confirmed without DNA. The CDR3 has 15 amino acids. The CDR3 spells CASSPLGGIQETQYF.

The chain combines TRBV7-3 with TRBJ2-2; TCRdb lists TRBD2, though no DNA is available to test this call. Germline CDR1 SGHTA, CDR2 FQGTGA. The CDR3 loop spans 16 amino acids. The CDR3 protein is CASSATSGENTGELFF.

The genes are TRBV10-1 and TRBJ2-2. In germline, CDR1 is WNHNN, CDR2 SYGVQD (reference sequence). The CDR3 extends over 13 amino acids. CDR3 loop: CASSDLNTGELFF.

This chain connects TRBV30 to TRBJ1-1. CDR1 and CDR2 (germline): GTSNPN, SVGIG (reference sequence). The CDR3 sequence is 13 residues long. CDR3 sequence reads: CAWSASGNTEAFF.

CDR3 sequence: CASSYGSGGLGADTQYF. The V gene is TRBV6-5, the J gene TRBJ2-3; TCRdb outputs TRBD2, but without DNA this stays unchecked. The CDR3 is made up of 17 amino acids. Germline CDR1 and CDR2: MNHEY and SVGAGI.

The chain couples TRBV7-9 to TRBJ2-2; checking the TCRdb D call of TRBD2 is not possible without DNA. The CDR3 length is 15 residues. CDR1 is SEHNR, CDR2 FQNEAQ, per germline (reference sequence). The CDR3 protein is CASSQSGGYTGELFF.

The chain employs TRBV28 and TRBJ2-1; TCRdb lists TRBD1, though no DNA is available to test this call. This CDR3 contains 17 residues. The germline V gene has CDR1 MDHEN and CDR2 SYDVKM. The CDR3 protein is CASTDRLNGGNYNEQFF.

V and J are TRBV5-6 and TRBJ2-7. The CDR3 has 14 residues. The germline V gene has CDR1 SGHDT and CDR2 YYEEEE. The CDR3 loop reads CASSFRTSSYEQYF.

The rearrangement uses TRBV12-3 or TRBV12-4 and TRBJ2-7; there is no DNA to check the TCRdb D call of TRBD1. The CDR3 extends over 13 amino acids. Here the CDR3 reads CASTPRGAGEQYF.

This chain uses TRBV27 with TRBJ2-2; the TRBD2 assignment by TCRdb is unverifiable without DNA. Germline loops: CDR1 MNHEY, CDR2 SMNVEV (reference sequence). This CDR3 is built from 16 residues. This CDR3 reads CASSPLAGGFTGELFF.

V usage is TRBV19 and J usage is TRBJ2-7; TCRdb proposes TRBD1, but this gene call is untestable without DNA. Per the germline V gene, CDR1 is LNHDA and CDR2 is SQIVND (reference sequence). This CDR3 region has 15 residues. This CDR3 reads CASSMAGGDSYEQYF.